The 27 T cell receptor beta chains below all came from one sample that was sequenced in a study of T cells in Graves' hyperthyroidism and ophthalmopathy. Authors of the study amplified TCR beta CDR3 regions from RNA transcripts. A first-round RT-PCR of the TCR CDR3 used the HTBI primer set. TCRdb re-called the multiplex PCR reads with MiXCR, one entry per CDR3 protein. The table lists fewer than 650,000 distinct CDR3 sequences, over 12% of them singletons. Sequencing was done on a sample of blood. These receptors originate from a woman between 40 and 50 years old with Graves' ophthalmopathy.

This clonotype was found many times. V and J are TRBV27 and TRBJ1-2; D not resolved. The CDR3 contains 15 residues. V lost 6 bases and J lost 4, with 18 bases in between. The germline V gene encodes CDR1 MNHEY and CDR2 SMNVEV (reference sequence). CDR3 region: CASSSNPTRPYGYTF. In nucleotides, the CDR3 is TGTGCCAGCAGCTCAAACCCGACACGACCCTATGGCTACACCTTC.

This clonotype appeared many times. The chain has TRBV19 and TRBJ2-7, with D perhaps TRBD1 (6 bases). The CDR3 covers 15 residues. Between the trimmed V and J ends, which lost 0 bases and 5 bases, there was a span of 14 bases. Looked up from germline, CDR1 is LNHDA and CDR2 is SQIVND (reference sequence). The CDR3 is CASSIEGADLDEQYF. The CDR3 DNA follows: TGTGCCAGTAGTATAGAGGGGGCCGACTTAGACGAGCAGTACTTC.

The V gene is TRBV14, the J gene TRBJ2-2, with 8 positions matching TRBD1. This CDR3 is built from 15 residues. With V trimmed by 4 bases and J by 1 base, 2 bases remained unmatched. Germline lookup yields CDR1 SGHDN and CDR2 FVKESK. In DNA, the CDR3 is TGTGCCAGCAGCCGGACAGGGAGGAACACCGGGGAGCTGTTTTTT. Translation gives CASSRTGRNTGELFF.

Ten or more counts support this clonotype. The chain is built from TRBV28 and TRBJ2-2, with TRBD2 matching over 9 bases. CDR1 is MDHEN, CDR2 SYDVKM, per germline. The V and J ends lost 2 bases and 4 bases, in that order; junction bases with no gene match: 2. The CDR3 covers 15 residues. CDR3 protein: CASSLLAGLTGELFF. Here the CDR3 DNA reads TGTGCCAGCAGTTTACTAGCGGGGCTCACCGGGGAGCTGTTTTTT.

This clonotype was seen ten or more times. V usage is TRBV6-2 or TRBV6-3 and J usage is TRBJ2-7; D gene uncertain. Germline V CDR1 and CDR2: MNHEY, SVGEGT. The CDR3 contains 16 residues. The V end lost 3 bases, the J end lost 3 bases, and 18 bases lay between the germline ends. CDR3 residues: CASSYPPGRTFYEQYF. In DNA, the CDR3 is TGTGCCAGCAGTTATCCCCCCGGTCGGACGTTCTACGAGCAGTACTTC.

This clonotype has just a few counts. The rearrangement joins TRBV28 to TRBJ2-3; weak D call: TRBD1 (6 bases). The V and J ends lost 7 bases and 2 bases respectively, with 16 bases between them. This CDR3 comprises 15 residues. Germline V CDR1 and CDR2: MDHEN, SYDVKM. The CDR3 reads CASTPGALDTDTQYF. CDR3 nucleotides: TGTGCCAGCACCCCAGGGGCCCTAGACACAGATACGCAGTATTTT.

The V call is TRBV5-1, the J call TRBJ2-2, with 7 bases aligning to TRBD2. Germline V CDR1 and CDR2: SGHRS, YFSETQ. The junction had 9 bases not matched to a gene; V was cut back by 6 bases and J by 4 bases. The CDR3 spans 15 residues. The CDR3 is CASTDTSVGTGELFF. CDR3 in DNA: TGCGCCAGCACTGATACTAGCGTGGGCACCGGGGAGCTGTTTTTT. Drawing the rest from reference TRBV5-1 and TRBJ2-2, the complete variable domain is KAGVTQTPRYLIKTRGQQVTLSCSPISGHRSVSWYQQTPGQGLQFLFEYFSETQRNKGNFPGRFSGRQFSNSRSEMNVSTLELGDSALYLCASTDTSVGTGELFFGEGSRLTVL.

This clonotype was seen repeatedly, ten times or more. V gene TRBV5-1 combines with J gene TRBJ2-2; TRBD2 matches 7 bases. Germline CDR1 and CDR2: SGHRS and YFSETQ. This CDR3 comprises 15 residues. V was pared by 3 bases and J by 4 bases, with 6 bases of the junction left unmatched. CDR3 in amino acids: CASSSTSDGTGELFF. DNA for the CDR3: TGCGCCAGCAGCTCCACTAGCGACGGCACCGGGGAGCTGTTTTTT.

The V and J genes are TRBV15 and TRBJ1-2; 7 bases match TRBD1. After removal of 1 base from V and 4 bases from J, the junction contained 3 bases not matched to a gene. The germline CDR1 and CDR2 sequences are LNHNV and YYDKDF (reference sequence). The CDR3 extends over 14 amino acids. Here the CDR3 reads CATSRVQGSYGYTF. The CDR3 coding sequence is TGTGCCACCAGCAGAGTACAGGGGTCCTATGGCTACACCTTC.

This clonotype appeared many times. The J gene is TRBJ2-7, the V gene TRBV20-1; 9 nucleotides agree with TRBD2. The germline V gene encodes CDR1 DFQATT and CDR2 SNEGSKA (reference sequence). This CDR3 comprises 14 residues. The J segment lost 6 bases and the V segment lost 4 bases, leaving 10 bases of the junction unmatched. This CDR3 is CSATPPSGKSEQYF. The CDR3 DNA follows: TGCAGTGCTACCCCCCCTAGCGGGAAGAGCGAGCAGTACTTC.

V gene TRBV5-5 combines with J gene TRBJ1-1, with D possibly being TRBD1 (6 bases). This CDR3 comprises 16 residues. The germline gives CDR1 SGHKS, CDR2 YYEKEE (reference sequence). V was clipped by 2 bases and J by 0 bases, with 14 bases between them. The CDR3 DNA follows: TGTGCCAGCAGCTTTAGGGGGGCCGTGATGAACACTGAAGCTTTCTTT. Its protein is CASSFRGAVMNTEAFF.

This clonotype was detected many times. The CDR3 reads CASTELAGGGTGELFF. CDR3 bases: TGTGCCAGCACTGAACTAGCGGGAGGCGGCACCGGGGAGCTGTTTTTT. V is TRBV6-2 or TRBV6-3 and J is TRBJ2-2; 12 bases agree with TRBD2. Germline V gives CDR1 MNHEY, CDR2 SVGEGT. With V trimmed by 7 bases and J by 4 bases, 7 bases remained unmatched. The CDR3 totals 16 residues.

In its sample, this clonotype was seen many times. The chain joins TRBV12-3 or TRBV12-4 to TRBJ1-3, with D unresolved. The CDR3 has 16 residues. V was trimmed by 6 bases and J by 0 bases, leaving 15 bases between them. The DNA for the CDR3 is TGTGCCAGCAGCCGGGGTCGGCCGACCTCTGGAAACACCATATATTTT. The encoded protein is CASSRGRPTSGNTIYF.

This clonotype was counted a few times. This sequence joins TRBV9 and TRBJ2-2; D remains unclear. The CDR3 has 14 residues. The V gene's germline CDR1 is SGDLS and CDR2 YYNGEE. Trimming removed 0 bases from V and 6 bases from J, with 9 bases in between. The CDR3 region is CASSVGGLSGELFF. The CDR3 DNA sequence: TGTGCCAGCAGCGTAGGGGGTTTATCCGGGGAGCTGTTTTTT.

This clonotype was seen at least ten times. This chain joins TRBV7-2 and TRBJ1-3; no clear D gene. The length of the CDR3 is 13 residues. The V end lost 9 bases, the J end lost 0 bases, and 9 bases lay between the germline ends. From germline, CDR1 is SGHTA and CDR2 FQGNSA. CDR3 region: CASVLSSGNTIYF. CDR3 DNA sequence: TGTGCCAGTGTCCTGAGCTCTGGAAACACCATATATTTT.

This clonotype was seen many times. The chain employs TRBV19 and TRBJ1-1, with 8 nucleotides matching TRBD1. The V gene end was trimmed by 5 bases and the J gene end by 11 bases; junction bases not matched to a gene: 10. CDR3 length: 13 amino acids. Germline assignment: CDR1 LNHDA and CDR2 SQIVND (reference sequence). CDR3 nucleotide sequence: TGTGCCAGTAGTGTCAGACAGGGGAGTCTTGCTTTCTTT. It translates to CASSVRQGSLAFF.

This clonotype has at least ten counts. The chain links TRBV6-1 to TRBJ2-7; the D gene is possibly TRBD1 (6 bases). The germline V gene encodes CDR1 MNHNS and CDR2 SASEGT. The CDR3 covers 15 residues. V lost 6 bases, J lost 1 base, and 16 bases lay in between. The CDR3 DNA follows: TGTGCCAGCAGAATCGACCGGGACACTTCCTACGAGCAGTACTTC. Amino acids: CASRIDRDTSYEQYF.

This clonotype has ten or more counts. The CDR3 coding sequence is TGTGCCACCAGCACGCAGGAGAGGGCAGGTGGCTACACCTTC. This encodes CATSTQERAGGYTF. V is TRBV15 and J is TRBJ1-2, with no clear D. The CDR3 sequence is 14 residues long. The germline gives CDR1 LNHNV, CDR2 YYDKDF (reference sequence). The V gene lost 4 bases and the J gene lost 7 bases, with 16 bases spanning the gap.

There are a few counts of this clonotype. The chain couples TRBV7-3 to TRBJ2-2; TRBD2 is a possible D gene (6 bases). The germline CDR1 and CDR2 sequences are SGHTA and FQGTGA. CDR3 length: 15 amino acids. Trimming took off 5 bases at V and 4 bases at J, with 14 bases between the two ends. CDR3 in DNA: TGTGCCAGCAGCCGCTCGGGGGATACCACCGGGGAGCTGTTTTTT. Residues: CASSRSGDTTGELFF.

The chain carries TRBV18 and TRBJ1-1; 11 bases map to TRBD1. V shed 3 bases, J shed 6 bases, and the junction held 6 bases outside the gene matches. The CDR3 has 15 amino acids. Germline loops: CDR1 KGHSH, CDR2 LQKENI. DNA of the CDR3: TGTGCCAGCTCACCCCAAGGACAGGGGGCAGCTGAAGCTTTCTTT. This encodes CASSPQGQGAAEAFF.

This clonotype has at least ten counts. The chain combines TRBV6-2 or TRBV6-3 with TRBJ1-1, with D perhaps matching TRBD1 (5 bases). The CDR3 extends over 18 amino acids. The germline gives CDR1 MNHEY, CDR2 SVGEGT. V shed 6 bases and J shed 1 base, with 24 bases lying between them. DNA for the CDR3: TGTGCCAGCAGCCCAGGTTATCCTACGGGACTTGGGAACACTGAAGCTTTCTTT. It specifies CASSPGYPTGLGNTEAFF.

In nucleotides, the CDR3 is TGTGCCAGCAGCTTAGATCGGCGGGAGGGTTACGAGCAGTACTTC. Translation gives CASSLDRREGYEQYF. This chain links TRBV11-2 with TRBJ2-7; 9 positions agree with TRBD2. V was pared by 0 bases and J by 4 bases, with 4 bases of the junction left unmatched. Germline V CDR1 and CDR2: SGHAT, FQNNGV. CDR3 length: 15 amino acids.

This clonotype was counted many times. One end of the junction is discordant with germline, which a read error may explain. V usage is TRBV6-1 and J usage is TRBJ1-2, with 8 bases that match TRBD1. There are 15 residues in the CDR3. CDR1 is MNHNS, CDR2 SASEGT, per germline. The CDR3 region has the DNA TGTGCCAGCACTAATACGGGACAGGCCATGGATGGCTACATCTTC. The encoded protein is CASTNTGQAMDGYIF.

This clonotype appeared many times. CDR3 bases: TGTGCCAGCAGCGCCCAACAGGGCCCCCTCACAGATACGCAGTATTTT. Protein: CASSAQQGPLTDTQYF. The genes are TRBV11-2 and TRBJ2-3, with D tentatively TRBD1 (6 bases). The CDR3 spans 16 residues. CDR1 and CDR2 from the germline V gene are SGHAT and FQNNGV. V was cut by 5 bases and J by 2 bases, with 17 bases left in between.

This clonotype occurred many times. CDR3 sequence: CASSLEWASKNIQYF. In DNA form, the CDR3 reads TGTGCCAGCAGCTTAGAGTGGGCATCCAAAAACATTCAGTACTTC. V is TRBV11-3 and J is TRBJ2-4; D is unresolved. V lost 0 bases, J lost 2 bases, and 8 bases lay in between. CDR3 length: 15 residues. Looked up from germline, CDR1 is SGHNT and CDR2 is YENEEA.

This clonotype occurred many times. The chain couples TRBV29-1 to TRBJ1-1; D is perhaps TRBD1 (5 bases). V dropped 7 bases and J dropped 6 bases, with 21 bases sitting between them. This CDR3 contains 14 residues. Germline values: CDR1 SQVTM, CDR2 ANQGSEA. CDR3 loop: CSGVLRVLSAEAFF. The DNA of the CDR3 is TGCAGCGGTGTCCTCAGGGTTTTGTCCGCTGAAGCTTTCTTT.

A note on this clonotype: Possible read error: a much larger clone is one base away. The J gene is TRBJ1-2, the V gene TRBV6-5, with D possibly TRBD1 on 5 matching bases. The V gene lost 4 bases and the J gene lost 4 bases, with 13 bases spanning the gap. CDR1 is MNHEY, CDR2 SVGAGI, per germline. The CDR3 extends over 14 amino acids. This CDR3 is CASSSIAGSYGYTF. Written as DNA, the CDR3 is TGTGCCAGCAGTTCCATCGCAGGGAGCTATGGCTACACCTTC.